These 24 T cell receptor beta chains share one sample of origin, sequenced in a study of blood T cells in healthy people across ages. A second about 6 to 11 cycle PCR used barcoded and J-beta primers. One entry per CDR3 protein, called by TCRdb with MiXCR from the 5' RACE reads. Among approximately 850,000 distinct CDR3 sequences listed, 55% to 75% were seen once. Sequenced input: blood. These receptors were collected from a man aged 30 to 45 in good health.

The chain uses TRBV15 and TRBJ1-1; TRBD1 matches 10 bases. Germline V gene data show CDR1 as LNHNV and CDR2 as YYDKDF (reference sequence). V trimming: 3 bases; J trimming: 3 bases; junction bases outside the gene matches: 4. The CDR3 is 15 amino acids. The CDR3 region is CATSRDRGTDTEAFF. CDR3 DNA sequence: TGTGCCACCAGCAGGGACAGGGGGACGGACACTGAAGCTTTCTTT.

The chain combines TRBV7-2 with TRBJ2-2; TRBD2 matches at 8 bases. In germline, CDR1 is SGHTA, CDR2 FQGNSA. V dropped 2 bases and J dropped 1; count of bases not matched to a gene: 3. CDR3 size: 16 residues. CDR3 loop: CASSLYSGVNTGELFF. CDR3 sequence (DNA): TGTGCCAGCAGCTTATATAGCGGGGTGAACACCGGGGAGCTGTTTTTT.

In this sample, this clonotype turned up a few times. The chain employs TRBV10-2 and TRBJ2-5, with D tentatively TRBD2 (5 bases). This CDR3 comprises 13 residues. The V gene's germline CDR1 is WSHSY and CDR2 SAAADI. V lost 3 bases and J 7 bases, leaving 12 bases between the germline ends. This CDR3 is CASSDDYLGTQYF. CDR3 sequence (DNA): TGCGCCAGCAGTGATGACTATTTGGGGACCCAGTACTTC.

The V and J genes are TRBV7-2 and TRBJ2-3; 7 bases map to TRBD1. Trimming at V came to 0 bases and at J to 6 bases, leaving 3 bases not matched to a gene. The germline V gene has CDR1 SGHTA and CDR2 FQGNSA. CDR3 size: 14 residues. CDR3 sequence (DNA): TGTGCCAGCAGCTTAGCTAAGGGGGCCGATACGCAGTATTTT. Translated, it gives CASSLAKGADTQYF.

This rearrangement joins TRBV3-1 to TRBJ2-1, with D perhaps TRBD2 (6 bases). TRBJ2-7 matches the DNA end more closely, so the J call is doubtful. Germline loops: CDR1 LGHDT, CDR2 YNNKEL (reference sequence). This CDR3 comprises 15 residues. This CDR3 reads CASSLRGNPYNEQYF. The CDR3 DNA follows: TGTGCCAGCAGCCTACGGGGGAACCCCTACAATGAGCAGTACTTC.

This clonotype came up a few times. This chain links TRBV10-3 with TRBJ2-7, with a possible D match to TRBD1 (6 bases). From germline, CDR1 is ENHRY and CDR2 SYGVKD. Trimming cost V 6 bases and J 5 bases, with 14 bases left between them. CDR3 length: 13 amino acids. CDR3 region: CAIRKLYRDEQYF. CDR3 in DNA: TGTGCCATCAGGAAACTTTACAGGGACGAGCAGTACTTC.

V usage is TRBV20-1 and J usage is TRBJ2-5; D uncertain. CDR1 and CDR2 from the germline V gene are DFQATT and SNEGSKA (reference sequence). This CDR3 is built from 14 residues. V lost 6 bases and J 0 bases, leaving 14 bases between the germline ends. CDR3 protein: CSATDTLNQETQYF. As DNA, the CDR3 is TGCAGTGCCACCGATACTCTTAACCAAGAGACCCAGTACTTC.

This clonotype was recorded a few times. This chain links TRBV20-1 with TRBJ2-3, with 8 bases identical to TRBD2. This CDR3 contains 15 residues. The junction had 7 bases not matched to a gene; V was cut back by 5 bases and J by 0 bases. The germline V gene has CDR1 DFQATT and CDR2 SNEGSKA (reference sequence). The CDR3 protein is CSADRLALSTDTQYF. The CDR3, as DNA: TGCAGTGCTGACAGACTAGCGCTTAGCACAGATACGCAGTATTTT.

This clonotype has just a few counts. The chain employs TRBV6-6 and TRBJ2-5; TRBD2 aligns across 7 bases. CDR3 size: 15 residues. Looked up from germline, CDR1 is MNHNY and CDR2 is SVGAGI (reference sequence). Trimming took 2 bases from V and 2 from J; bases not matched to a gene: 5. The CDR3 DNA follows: TGTGCCAGCAGTTACCCGCGGGGGAGTCAAGAGACCCAGTACTTC. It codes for CASSYPRGSQETQYF.

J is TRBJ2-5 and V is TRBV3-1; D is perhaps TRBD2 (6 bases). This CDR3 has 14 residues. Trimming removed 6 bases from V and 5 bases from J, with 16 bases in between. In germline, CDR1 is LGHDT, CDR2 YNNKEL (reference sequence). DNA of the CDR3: TGTGCCAGCAGGGGGGGTAACGCCATCGAGACCCAGTACTTC. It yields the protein CASRGGNAIETQYF.

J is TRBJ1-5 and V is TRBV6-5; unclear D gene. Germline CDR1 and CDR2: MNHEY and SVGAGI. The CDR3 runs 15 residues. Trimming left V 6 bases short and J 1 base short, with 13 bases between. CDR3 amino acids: CASRPGLGSNQPQHF. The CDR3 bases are TGTGCCAGCAGGCCTGGTCTGGGGAGCAATCAGCCCCAGCATTTT.

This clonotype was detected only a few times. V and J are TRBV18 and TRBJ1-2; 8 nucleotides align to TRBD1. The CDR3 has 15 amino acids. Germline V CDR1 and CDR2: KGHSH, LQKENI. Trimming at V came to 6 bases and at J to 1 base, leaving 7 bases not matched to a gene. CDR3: CASSSDRDNNYGYTF. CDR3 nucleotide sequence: TGTGCCAGCTCCTCGGACAGGGATAATAACTATGGCTACACCTTC.

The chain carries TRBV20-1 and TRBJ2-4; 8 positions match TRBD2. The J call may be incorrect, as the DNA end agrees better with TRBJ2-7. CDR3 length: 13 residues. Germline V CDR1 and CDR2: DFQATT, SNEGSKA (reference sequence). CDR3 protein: CSARKSGSYEQYF. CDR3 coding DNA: TGCAGTGCTAGAAAGAGCGGGAGCTACGAGCAGTACTTC.

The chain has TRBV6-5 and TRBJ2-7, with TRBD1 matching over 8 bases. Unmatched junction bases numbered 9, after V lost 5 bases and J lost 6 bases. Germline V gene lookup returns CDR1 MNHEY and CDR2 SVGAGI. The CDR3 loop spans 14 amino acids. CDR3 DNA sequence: TGTGCCAGCAGTACAGGGGGAAGAATCCTCGAGCAGTACTTC. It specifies CASSTGGRILEQYF.

CDR3 coding DNA: TGTGCCAGCAGCTTAACGGGTAGCGGAGGGGAGACCCAGTACTTC. The encoded protein is CASSLTGSGGETQYF. The V and J genes are TRBV7-3 and TRBJ2-5, with a tentative D call TRBD2 (6 bases). Trimming took 0 bases from V and 5 from J, leaving 13 bases between them. Germline CDR1 is SGHTA and CDR2 is FQGTGA. There are 15 residues in the CDR3.

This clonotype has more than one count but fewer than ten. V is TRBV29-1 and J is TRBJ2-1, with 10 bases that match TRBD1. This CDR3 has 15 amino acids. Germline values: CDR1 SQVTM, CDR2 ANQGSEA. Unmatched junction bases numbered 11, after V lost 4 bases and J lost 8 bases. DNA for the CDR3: TGCAGCGTTGGAGACAGGGGGCAGGTTCAGGATGAGCAGTTCTTC. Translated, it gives CSVGDRGQVQDEQFF.

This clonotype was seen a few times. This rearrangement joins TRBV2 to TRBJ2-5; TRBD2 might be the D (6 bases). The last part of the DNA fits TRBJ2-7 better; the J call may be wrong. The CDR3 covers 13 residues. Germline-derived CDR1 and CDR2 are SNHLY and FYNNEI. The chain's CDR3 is CASRWGLRYEQYF. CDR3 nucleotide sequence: TGTGCCAGCAGGTGGGGACTGCGCTACGAGCAGTACTTC.

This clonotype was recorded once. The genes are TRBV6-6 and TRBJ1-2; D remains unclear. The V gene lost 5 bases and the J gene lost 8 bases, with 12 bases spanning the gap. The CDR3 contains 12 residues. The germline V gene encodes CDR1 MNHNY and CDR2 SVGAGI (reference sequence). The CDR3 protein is CASSGMTEGYTF. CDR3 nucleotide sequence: TGTGCCAGCAGTGGGATGACGGAGGGCTACACCTTC.

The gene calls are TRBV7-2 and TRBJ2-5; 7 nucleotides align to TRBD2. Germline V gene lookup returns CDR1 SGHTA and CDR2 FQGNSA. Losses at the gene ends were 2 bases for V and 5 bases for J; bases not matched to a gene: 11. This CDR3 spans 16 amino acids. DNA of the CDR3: TGTGCCAGCAGCTTAAATACGGCCGGACTAGGGGAGACCCAGTACTTC. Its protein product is CASSLNTAGLGETQYF.

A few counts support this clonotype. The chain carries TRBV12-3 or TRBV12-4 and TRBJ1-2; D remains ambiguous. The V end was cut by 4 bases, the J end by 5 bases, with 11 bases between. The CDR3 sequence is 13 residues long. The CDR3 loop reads CASSYGLGYGYTF. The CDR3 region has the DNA TGTGCCAGCAGTTACGGCCTTGGGTATGGCTACACCTTC.

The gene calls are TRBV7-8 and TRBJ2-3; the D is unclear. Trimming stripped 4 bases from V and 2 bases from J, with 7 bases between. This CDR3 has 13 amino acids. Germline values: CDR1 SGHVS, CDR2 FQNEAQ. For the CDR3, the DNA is TGTGCCAGCAGCTCTGTAAACACAGATACGCAGTATTTT. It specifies CASSSVNTDTQYF.

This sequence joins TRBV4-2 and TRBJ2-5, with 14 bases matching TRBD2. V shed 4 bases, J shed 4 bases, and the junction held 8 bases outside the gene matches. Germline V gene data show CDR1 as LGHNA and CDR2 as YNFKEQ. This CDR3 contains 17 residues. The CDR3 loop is CASSLRAGTSGGETQYF. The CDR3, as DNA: TGTGCCAGCAGCCTAAGAGCCGGGACTAGCGGGGGAGAGACCCAGTACTTC.

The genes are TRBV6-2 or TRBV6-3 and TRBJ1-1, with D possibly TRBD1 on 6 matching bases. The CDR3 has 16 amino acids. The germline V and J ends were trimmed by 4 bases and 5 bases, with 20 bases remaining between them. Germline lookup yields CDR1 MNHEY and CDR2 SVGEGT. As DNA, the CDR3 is TGTGCCAGCAGTTCGTTATTCCTGACAGGCTGGACTGAAGCTTTCTTT. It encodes CASSSLFLTGWTEAFF.

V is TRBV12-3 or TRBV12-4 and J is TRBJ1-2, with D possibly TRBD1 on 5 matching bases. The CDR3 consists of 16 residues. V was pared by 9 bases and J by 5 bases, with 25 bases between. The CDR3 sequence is CASRGFDRAPWYGYTF. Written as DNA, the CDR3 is TGTGCCAGTAGGGGTTTCGATAGAGCTCCATGGTATGGCTACACCTTC.